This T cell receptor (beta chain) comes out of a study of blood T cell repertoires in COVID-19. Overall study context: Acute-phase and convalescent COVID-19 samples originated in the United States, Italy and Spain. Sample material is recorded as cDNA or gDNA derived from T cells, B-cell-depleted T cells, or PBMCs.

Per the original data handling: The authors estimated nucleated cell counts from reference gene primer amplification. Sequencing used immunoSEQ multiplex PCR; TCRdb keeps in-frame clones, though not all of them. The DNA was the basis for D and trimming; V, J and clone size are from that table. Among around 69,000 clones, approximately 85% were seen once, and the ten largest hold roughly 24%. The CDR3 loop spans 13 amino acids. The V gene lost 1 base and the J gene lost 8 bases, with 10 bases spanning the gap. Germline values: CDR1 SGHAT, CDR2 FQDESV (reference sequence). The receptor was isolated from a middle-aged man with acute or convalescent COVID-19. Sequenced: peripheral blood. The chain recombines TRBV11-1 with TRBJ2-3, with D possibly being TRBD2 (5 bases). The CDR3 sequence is CASSLGTRGTQYF. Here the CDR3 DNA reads TGTGCCAGCAGCTTAGGAACTCGGGGTACGCAGTATTTT.